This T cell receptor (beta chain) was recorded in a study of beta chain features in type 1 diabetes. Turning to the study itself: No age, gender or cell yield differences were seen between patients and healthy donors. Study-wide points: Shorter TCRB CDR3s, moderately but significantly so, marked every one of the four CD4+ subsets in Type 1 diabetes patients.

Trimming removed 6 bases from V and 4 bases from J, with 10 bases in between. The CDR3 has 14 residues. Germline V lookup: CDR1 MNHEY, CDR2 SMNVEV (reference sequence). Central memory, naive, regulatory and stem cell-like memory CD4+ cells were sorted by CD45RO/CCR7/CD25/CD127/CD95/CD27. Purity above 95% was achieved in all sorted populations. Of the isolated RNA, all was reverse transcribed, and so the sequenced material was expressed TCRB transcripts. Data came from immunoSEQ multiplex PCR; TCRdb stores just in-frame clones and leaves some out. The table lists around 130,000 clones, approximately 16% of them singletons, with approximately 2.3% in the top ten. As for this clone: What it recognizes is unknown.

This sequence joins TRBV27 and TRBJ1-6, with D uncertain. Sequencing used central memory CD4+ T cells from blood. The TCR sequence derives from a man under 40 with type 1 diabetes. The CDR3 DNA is TGTGCCAGCAGCGAGTACGGGTATAATTCACCCCTCCACTTT. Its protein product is CASSEYGYNSPLHF.